Listed below are T cell receptor beta chains from one sample, sequenced in a study of T cell repertoires in cytomegalovirus infection. TCRdb reprocessed the reads via MiXCR and lists one record per CDR3 protein. The table includes fewer than 350,000 distinct CDR3 sequences, around a tenth detected once. Sequenced material: PBMCs. The receptors shown here come from a human donor in good health (CMV status not recorded). Some clones in this sample may be carry-over from other donors' samples. Each CDR3 is given without its conserved first and last residue.

>TRBV7-2|TRBJ2-7
ASSLGDTLGEQY
>TRBV20-1|TRBJ2-1
SAHDKRISYNEQF
>TRBV7-9|TRBJ1-2
ASSLQGNGYT
>TRBV10-3|TRBJ2-7
AISEYGTGKDEQY
>TRBV15|TRBJ1-5
ATSSILSNQPQH
>TRBV6-6|TRBJ1-4
ASSSGLTNEKLF
>TRBV7-9|TRBJ1-1
ASSYLDKNTEAF
>TRBV29-1|TRBJ2-3
SVVGMDKRSTDTQY
>TRBV6-6|TRBJ1-1
ASSYTGLRGTEAF
>TRBV15|TRBJ1-6
ATSPRRGASNSPLH
>TRBV12-3/TRBV12-4|TRBJ1-6
ASSSGDNSPLH
>TRBV7-3|TRBJ2-7
ASSLGPPGVEQY
>TRBV7-2|TRBJ2-5
ASSSTGTDQETQY
>TRBV4-3|TRBJ1-5
ASSQDTSQPQH
>TRBV7-2|TRBJ2-5
ASSFGSGGQQETQY
>TRBV7-2|TRBJ1-4
ASSFGNQNEKLF